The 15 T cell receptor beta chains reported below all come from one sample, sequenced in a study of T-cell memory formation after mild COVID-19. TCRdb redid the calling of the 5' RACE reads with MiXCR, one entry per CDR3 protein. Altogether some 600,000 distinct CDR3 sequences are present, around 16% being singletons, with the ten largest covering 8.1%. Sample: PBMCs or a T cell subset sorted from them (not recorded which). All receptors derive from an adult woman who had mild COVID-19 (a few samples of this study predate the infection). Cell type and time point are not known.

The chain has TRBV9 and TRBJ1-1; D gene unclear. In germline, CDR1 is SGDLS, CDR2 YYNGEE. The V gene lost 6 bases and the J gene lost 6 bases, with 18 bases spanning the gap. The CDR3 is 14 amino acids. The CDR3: CASKKDPPAAEAFF. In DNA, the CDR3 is TGTGCCAGCAAAAAGGACCCACCGGCGGCTGAAGCTTTCTTT. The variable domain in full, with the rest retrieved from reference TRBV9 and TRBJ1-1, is DSGVTQTPKHLITATGQRVTLRCSPRSGDLSVYWYQQSLDQGLQFLIQYYNGEERAKGNILERFSAQQFPDLHSELNLSSLELGDSALYFCASKKDPPAAEAFFGQGTRLTVV.

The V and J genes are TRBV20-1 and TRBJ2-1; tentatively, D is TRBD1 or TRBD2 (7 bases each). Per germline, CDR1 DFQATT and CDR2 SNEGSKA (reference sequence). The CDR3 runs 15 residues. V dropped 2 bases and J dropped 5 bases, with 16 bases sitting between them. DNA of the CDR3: TGCAGTGCTAGAAAGGGGGGGACAGCTAACAATGAGCAGTTCTTC. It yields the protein CSARKGGTANNEQFF.

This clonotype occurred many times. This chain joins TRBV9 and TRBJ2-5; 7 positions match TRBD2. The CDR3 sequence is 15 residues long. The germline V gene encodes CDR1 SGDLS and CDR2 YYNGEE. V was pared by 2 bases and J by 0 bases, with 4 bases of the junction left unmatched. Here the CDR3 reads CASSVGAGYQETQYF. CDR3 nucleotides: TGTGCCAGCAGCGTGGGAGCGGGGTACCAAGAGACCCAGTACTTC.

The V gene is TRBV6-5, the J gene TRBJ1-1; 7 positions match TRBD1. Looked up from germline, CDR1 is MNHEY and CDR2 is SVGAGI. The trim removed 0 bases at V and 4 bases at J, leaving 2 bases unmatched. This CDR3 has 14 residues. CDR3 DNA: TGTGCCAGCAGTTACTCGACAGGGAGCACTGAAGCTTTCTTT. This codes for CASSYSTGSTEAFF.

CDR3 in amino acids: CATGGQNTGELFF. In DNA, the CDR3 is TGTGCCACGGGCGGGCAGAACACCGGGGAGCTGTTTTTT. V and J are TRBV24-1 and TRBJ2-2, with D maybe TRBD2 (5 bases). CDR3 size: 13 residues. Germline V CDR1 and CDR2: KGHDR, SFDVKD. V lost 10 bases to trimming and J lost 1 base, with 9 bases between them.

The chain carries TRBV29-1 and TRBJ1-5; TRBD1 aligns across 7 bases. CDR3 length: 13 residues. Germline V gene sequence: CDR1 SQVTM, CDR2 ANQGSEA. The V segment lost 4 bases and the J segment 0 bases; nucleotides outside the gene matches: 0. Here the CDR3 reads CSVAGGSNQPQHF. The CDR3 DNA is TGCAGCGTTGCAGGGGGTAGCAATCAGCCCCAGCATTTT.

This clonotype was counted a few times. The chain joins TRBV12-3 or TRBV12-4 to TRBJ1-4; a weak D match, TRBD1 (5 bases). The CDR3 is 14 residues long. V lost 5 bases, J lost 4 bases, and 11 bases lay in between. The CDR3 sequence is CASSAGRINEKLFF. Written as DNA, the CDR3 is TGTGCCAGCAGTGCGGGACGGATTAATGAAAAACTGTTTTTT.

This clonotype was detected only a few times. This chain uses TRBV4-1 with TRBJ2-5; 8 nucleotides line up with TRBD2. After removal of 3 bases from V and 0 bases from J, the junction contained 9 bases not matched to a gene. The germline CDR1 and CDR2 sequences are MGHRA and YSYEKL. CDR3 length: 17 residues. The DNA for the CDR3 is TGCGCCAGCAGCCATTCCGGGGGGGGCTGGGACCAAGAGACCCAGTACTTC. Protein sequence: CASSHSGGGWDQETQYF.

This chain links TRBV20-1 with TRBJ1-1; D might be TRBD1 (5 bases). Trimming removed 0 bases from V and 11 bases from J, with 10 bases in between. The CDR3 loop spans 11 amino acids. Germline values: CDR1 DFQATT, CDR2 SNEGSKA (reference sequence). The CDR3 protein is CSARDGRGAFF. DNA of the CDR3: TGCAGTGCTAGAGATGGACGGGGGGCTTTCTTT.

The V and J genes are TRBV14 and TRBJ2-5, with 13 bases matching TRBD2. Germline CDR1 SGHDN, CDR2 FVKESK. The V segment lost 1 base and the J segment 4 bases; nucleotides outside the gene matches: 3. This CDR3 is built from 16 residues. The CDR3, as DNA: TGTGCCAGCAGCCAAGGACTAGCGGGAGGAGGAGAGACCCAGTACTTC. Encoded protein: CASSQGLAGGGETQYF.

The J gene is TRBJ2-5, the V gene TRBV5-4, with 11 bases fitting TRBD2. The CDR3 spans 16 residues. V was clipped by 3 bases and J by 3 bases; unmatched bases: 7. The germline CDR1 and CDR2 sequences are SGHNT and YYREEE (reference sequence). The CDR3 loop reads CASSSVAGGPEETQYF. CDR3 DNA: TGTGCCAGCAGCTCAGTAGCGGGAGGGCCTGAAGAGACCCAGTACTTC. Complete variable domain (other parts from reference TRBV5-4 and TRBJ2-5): ETGVTQSPTHLIKTRGQQVTLRCSSQSGHNTVSWYQQALGQGPQFIFQYYREEENGRGNFPPRFSGLQFPNYSSELNVNALELDDSALYLCASSSVAGGPEETQYFGPGTRLLVL.

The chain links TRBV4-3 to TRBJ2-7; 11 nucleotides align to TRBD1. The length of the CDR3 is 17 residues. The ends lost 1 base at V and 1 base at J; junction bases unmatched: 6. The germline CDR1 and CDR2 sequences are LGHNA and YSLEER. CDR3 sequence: CASSQGPGTGGSYEQYF. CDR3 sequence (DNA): TGCGCCAGCAGCCAAGGGCCAGGGACAGGGGGATCCTACGAGCAGTACTTC.

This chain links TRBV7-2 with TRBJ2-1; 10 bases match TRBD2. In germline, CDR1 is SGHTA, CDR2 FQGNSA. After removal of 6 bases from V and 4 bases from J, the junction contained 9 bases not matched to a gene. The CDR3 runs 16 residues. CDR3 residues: CASSQALAGAYNEQFF. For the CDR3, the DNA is TGTGCCAGCAGTCAAGCCCTAGCGGGAGCTTACAATGAGCAGTTCTTC.

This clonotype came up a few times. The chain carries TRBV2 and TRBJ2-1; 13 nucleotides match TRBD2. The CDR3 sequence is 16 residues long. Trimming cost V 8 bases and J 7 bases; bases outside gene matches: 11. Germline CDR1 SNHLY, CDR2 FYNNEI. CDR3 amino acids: CASSRSGTSGTNEQFF. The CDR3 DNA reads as TGTGCCAGCTCCCGTTCCGGGACTAGCGGGACGAATGAGCAGTTCTTC.

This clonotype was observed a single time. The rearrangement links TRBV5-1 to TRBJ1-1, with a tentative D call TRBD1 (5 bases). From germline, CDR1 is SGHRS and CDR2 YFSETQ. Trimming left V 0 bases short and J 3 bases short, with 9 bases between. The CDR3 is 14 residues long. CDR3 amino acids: CASSLGVRDTEAFF. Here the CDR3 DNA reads TGCGCCAGCAGCTTGGGAGTCAGGGACACTGAAGCTTTCTTT.